This TCR beta chain came from a study of shared clonotypes between healthy human individuals. Libraries were prepared by immunoSEQ multiplex PCR; TCRdb keeps only in-frame clonotypes and omits some of them. The repertoire includes 2 million to 2.5 million clones, under 95% of them detected once, and around 0.38% sits in the top ten. Whole-study findings and limits: The study found lower generation probabilities in non-shared clonotypes than in those shared by all four donors. Memory subsets generally showed lower estimated richness than naive subsets.

This clone has only one observation. The antigen is not known. Trimming removed 1 base at V and 1 base at J, with 11 bases between. This CDR3 region has 16 residues. Germline values: CDR1 LGHNA, CDR2 YNFKEQ. The receptor comes from a young man in good health. Some clones in this sample may be carry-over from other donors' samples. Sequencing was performed on naive CD4+ T cells from PBMCs. As for subset: CD45RA+ positively selected. J is TRBJ2-1 and V is TRBV4-2; D possibly corresponds to TRBD2 (6 bases). In DNA form, the CDR3 reads TGTGCCAGCAGCCAAGCGGGAGAGGGGTCCTACAATGAGCAGTTCTTC. Its protein is CASSQAGEGSYNEQFF.